This T cell receptor (beta chain) was obtained from a study of T cell repertoires in cytomegalovirus infection. Study details: The authors used CMV epitopes that were HLA-C-restricted (recently identified) and HLA-B-restricted (well studied). Indicated by public TCR beta signatures were CMV infection and matching HLA type. Study outcomes and limitations: It was HLA-C-restricted CMV-specific TCR beta clonotypes that dominated the response ex vivo. Individuals carrying CMV plus the relevant HLA were identified by cumulative frequency of public TCR beta families.

A remark on this clonotype: Its target is unknown.

TCRdb reprocessed the reads with MiXCR, giving one entry per CDR3 protein. The sample lists hundreds of thousands of distinct CDR3 sequences; about 44% were seen once. The CDR3 is 15 amino acids. The germline CDR1 and CDR2 sequences are DFQATT and SNEGSKA (reference sequence). Trimming at V came to 3 bases and at J to 9 bases, leaving 13 bases not matched to a gene. Sequences were derived from cultured PBMCs, sampled from culture after CMV antigen stimulation. The source is a human donor in good health (CMV status not recorded). Some clones in this sample may be carry-over from other donors' samples. V usage is TRBV20-1 and J usage is TRBJ1-5; 8 nucleotides agree with TRBD1. This chain's CDR3 is CSASRTGHQDRPQHF. For the CDR3, the DNA is TGCAGTGCTAGCCGGACAGGGCACCAAGATCGGCCCCAGCATTTT.